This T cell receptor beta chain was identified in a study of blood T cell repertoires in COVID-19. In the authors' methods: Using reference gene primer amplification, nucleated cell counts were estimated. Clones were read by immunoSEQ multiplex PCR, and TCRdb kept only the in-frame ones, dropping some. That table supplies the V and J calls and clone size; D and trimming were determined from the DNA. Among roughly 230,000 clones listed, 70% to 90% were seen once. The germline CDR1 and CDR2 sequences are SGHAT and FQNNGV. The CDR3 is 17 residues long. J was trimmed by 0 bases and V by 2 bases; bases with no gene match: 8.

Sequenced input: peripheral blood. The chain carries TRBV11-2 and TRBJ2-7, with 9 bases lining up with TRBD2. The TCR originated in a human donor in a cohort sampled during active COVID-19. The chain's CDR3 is CASSLFRAGGISYEQYF. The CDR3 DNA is TGTGCCAGCAGCTTATTTAGGGCGGGAGGGATCTCCTACGAGCAGTACTTC.